A selection of T cell receptor beta chains follows, all from one sample in a study of T-cell reconstitution after alpha-beta-depleted transplantation in children. Each CDR3 protein gets one entry after TCRdb re-called the PCR reads with MiXCR. The sample shows 670,000 or so distinct CDR3 sequences, about an eighth of them seen only once. The material was PBMCs, obtained before TCRalphabeta/CD19-depleted stem cell transplant. The receptor source for this set is a girl aged 2-10 years with congenital amegakaryocytic thrombocytopenia, due to receive a stem cell transplant. Both conserved end residues are part of each CDR3. The D gene is left open where the match is weak. The size entry is marked missing in some rows and otherwise reads once, few, many or a size class.

V gene: TRBV12-3/TRBV12-4
clone size: few
CDR3 length: 13
D gene: NA
J gene: TRBJ1-5
CDR3 protein: CASSSSGDQPQHF
CDR3 DNA: TGTGCCAGCAGTTCCTCGGGGGATCAGCCCCAGCATTTT

V gene: TRBV7-8
clone size: few
CDR3 length: 14
D gene: TRBD1
J gene: TRBJ1-1
CDR3 protein: CASSLQGARTEAFF
CDR3 DNA: TGTGCCAGCAGCTTACAGGGGGCGCGCACTGAAGCTTTCTTT

V gene: TRBV19
clone size: few
CDR3 length: 15
D gene: TRBD2
J gene: TRBJ2-7
CDR3 protein: CASSRPSGSWYEQYF
CDR3 DNA: TGTGCCAGTAGTAGGCCCAGCGGGAGTTGGTACGAGCAGTACTTC

V gene: TRBV28
clone size: few
CDR3 length: 13
D gene: NA
J gene: TRBJ1-6
CDR3 protein: CASSSGVDSPLHF
CDR3 DNA: TGTGCCAGCAGCTCCGGGGTGGATTCACCCCTCCACTTT

V gene: TRBV20-1
clone size: NA
CDR3 length: 18
D gene: TRBD2
J gene: TRBJ2-7
CDR3 protein: CSAQGSLVGTSGSYEQYF
CDR3 DNA: TGCAGTGCCCAAGGTTCTCTCGTGGGGACTAGCGGGAGCTACGAGCAGTACTTC

V gene: TRBV10-3
clone size: many
CDR3 length: 13
D gene: NA
J gene: TRBJ1-5
CDR3 protein: CAISSNSAQPQHF
CDR3 DNA: TGTGCCATCAGTTCGAACTCGGCCCAGCCCCAGCATTTT

V gene: TRBV12-3/TRBV12-4
clone size: many
CDR3 length: 15
D gene: NA
J gene: TRBJ2-6
CDR3 protein: CASSSNPSGANVLTF
CDR3 DNA: TGTGCCAGCAGTTCCAACCCCTCTGGGGCCAACGTCCTGACTTTC

V gene: TRBV5-1
clone size: few
CDR3 length: 14
D gene: TRBD1
J gene: TRBJ2-3
CDR3 protein: CASSLQGARDTQYF
CDR3 DNA: TGCGCCAGCAGCTTACAGGGGGCCCGGGATACGCAGTATTTT

V gene: TRBV5-1
clone size: few
CDR3 length: 14
D gene: TRBD2
J gene: TRBJ2-5
CDR3 protein: CASSSIAGGETQYF
CDR3 DNA: TGCGCCAGCAGCTCAATAGCGGGAGGCGAGACCCAGTACTTC

V gene: TRBV5-1
clone size: many
CDR3 length: 14
D gene: NA
J gene: TRBJ2-5
CDR3 protein: CASSLRRVAETQYF
CDR3 DNA: TGCGCCAGCAGCTTGCGGAGGGTTGCAGAGACCCAGTACTTC

V gene: TRBV20-1
clone size: many
CDR3 length: 14
D gene: NA
J gene: TRBJ2-1
CDR3 protein: CSARGESSYNEQFF
CDR3 DNA: TGCAGTGCTAGAGGGGAGAGCTCCTACAATGAGCAGTTCTTC

V gene: TRBV5-1
clone size: many
CDR3 length: 15
D gene: NA
J gene: TRBJ2-5
CDR3 protein: CASSLRMGRMETQYF
CDR3 DNA: TGCGCCAGCAGCTTGAGGATGGGGCGCATGGAGACCCAGTACTTC

V gene: TRBV7-9
clone size: NA
CDR3 length: 14
D gene: NA
J gene: TRBJ2-7
CDR3 protein: CASSSSFNLYEQYF
CDR3 DNA: TGTGCCAGTAGCTCATCTTTCAACCTCTACGAGCAGTACTTC

V gene: TRBV27
clone size: few
CDR3 length: 13
D gene: TRBD2
J gene: TRBJ2-7
CDR3 protein: CASRPTSTYEQYF
CDR3 DNA: TGTGCCAGCAGGCCGACTAGCACCTACGAGCAGTACTTC

V gene: TRBV14
clone size: few
CDR3 length: 14
D gene: NA
J gene: TRBJ2-1
CDR3 protein: CASSLEAGRNEQFF
CDR3 DNA: TGTGCCAGCAGCCTGGAGGCGGGACGCAATGAGCAGTTCTTC

V gene: TRBV12-3/TRBV12-4
clone size: few
CDR3 length: 15
D gene: NA
J gene: TRBJ2-7
CDR3 protein: CASSFGPGTHYEQYF
CDR3 DNA: TGTGCCAGCAGTTTCGGGCCCGGGACACACTACGAGCAGTACTTC

V gene: TRBV20-1
clone size: many
CDR3 length: 16
D gene: NA
J gene: TRBJ2-4
CDR3 protein: CSATSRRKTRANIQYF
CDR3 DNA: TGCAGTGCCACCTCCAGGAGGAAAACCCGCGCAAACATTCAGTACTTC

V gene: TRBV7-9
clone size: many
CDR3 length: 15
D gene: TRBD2
J gene: TRBJ2-1
CDR3 protein: CASSRSGRNYNEQFF
CDR3 DNA: TGTGCCAGCAGCCGTAGCGGGAGGAATTACAATGAGCAGTTCTTC

V gene: TRBV5-1
clone size: NA
CDR3 length: 9
D gene: NA
J gene: TRBJ2-5
CDR3 protein: CASKEIQYF
CDR3 DNA: TGCGCCAGCAAGGAGATCCAGTACTTC

V gene: TRBV5-5
clone size: NA
CDR3 length: 15
D gene: NA
J gene: TRBJ2-5
CDR3 protein: CASSSLGAHKETQYF
CDR3 DNA: TGTGCCAGCAGCTCCTTGGGAGCGCATAAAGAGACCCAGTACTTC

V gene: TRBV29-1
clone size: few
CDR3 length: 12
D gene: NA
J gene: TRBJ2-1
CDR3 protein: CSTWAPYNEQFF
CDR3 DNA: TGCAGCACCTGGGCCCCTTACAATGAGCAGTTCTTC